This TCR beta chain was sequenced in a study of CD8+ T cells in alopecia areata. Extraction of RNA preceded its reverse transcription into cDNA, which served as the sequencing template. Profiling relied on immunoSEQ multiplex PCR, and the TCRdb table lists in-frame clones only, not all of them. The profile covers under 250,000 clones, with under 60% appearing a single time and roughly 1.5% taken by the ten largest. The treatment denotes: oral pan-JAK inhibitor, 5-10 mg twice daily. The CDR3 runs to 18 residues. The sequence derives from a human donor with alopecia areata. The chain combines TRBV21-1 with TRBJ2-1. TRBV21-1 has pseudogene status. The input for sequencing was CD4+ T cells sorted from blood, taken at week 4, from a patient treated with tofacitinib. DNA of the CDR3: TGTGCCAGCAGCAAAAAATGGACCCACCTAAGCTCCTACAATGAGCAGTTCTTC. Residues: CASSKKWTHLSSYNEQFF.